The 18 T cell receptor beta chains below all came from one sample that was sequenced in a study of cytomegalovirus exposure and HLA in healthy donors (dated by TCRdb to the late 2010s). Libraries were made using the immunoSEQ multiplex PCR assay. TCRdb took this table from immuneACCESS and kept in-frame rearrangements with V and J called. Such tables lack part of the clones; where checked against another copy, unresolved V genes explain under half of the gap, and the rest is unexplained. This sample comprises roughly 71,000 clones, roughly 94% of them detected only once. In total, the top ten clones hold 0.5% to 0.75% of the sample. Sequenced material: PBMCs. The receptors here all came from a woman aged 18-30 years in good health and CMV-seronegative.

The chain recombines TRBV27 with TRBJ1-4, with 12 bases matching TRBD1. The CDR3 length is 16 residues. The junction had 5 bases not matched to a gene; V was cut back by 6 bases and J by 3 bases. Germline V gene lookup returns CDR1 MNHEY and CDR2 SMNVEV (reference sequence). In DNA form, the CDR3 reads TGTGCCAGCAGGGGACAGGGGGCTTTCCCTAATGAAAAACTGTTTTTT. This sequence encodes CASRGQGAFPNEKLFF.

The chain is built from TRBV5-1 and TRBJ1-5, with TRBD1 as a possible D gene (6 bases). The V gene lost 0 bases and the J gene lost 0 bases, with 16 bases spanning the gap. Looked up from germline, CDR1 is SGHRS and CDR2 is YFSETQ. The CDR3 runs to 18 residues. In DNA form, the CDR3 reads TGCGCCAGCAGCTTGGAGGGTATGACAGGCTATAGCAATCAGCCCCAGCATTTT. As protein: CASSLEGMTGYSNQPQHF.

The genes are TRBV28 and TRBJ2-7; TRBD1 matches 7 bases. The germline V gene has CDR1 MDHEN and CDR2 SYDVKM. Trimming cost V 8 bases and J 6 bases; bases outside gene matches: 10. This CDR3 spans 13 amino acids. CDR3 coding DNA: TGTGCCAGCCTAACGCTAGGGGGCTTCGAGCAGTACTTC. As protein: CASLTLGGFEQYF.

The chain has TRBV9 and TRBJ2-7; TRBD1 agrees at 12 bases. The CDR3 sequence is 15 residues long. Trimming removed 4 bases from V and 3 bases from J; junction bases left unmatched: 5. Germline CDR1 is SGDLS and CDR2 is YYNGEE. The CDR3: CASSLGTGGYYEQYF. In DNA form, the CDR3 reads TGTGCCAGCAGCCTCGGGACAGGGGGCTACTACGAGCAGTACTTC.

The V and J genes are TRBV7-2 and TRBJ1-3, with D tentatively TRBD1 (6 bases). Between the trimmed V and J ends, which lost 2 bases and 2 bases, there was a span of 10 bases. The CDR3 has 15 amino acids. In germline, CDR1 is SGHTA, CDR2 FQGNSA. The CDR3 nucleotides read TGTGCCAGCAGCTTACTGGGGGCGCCTGGAAACACCATATATTTT. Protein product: CASSLLGAPGNTIYF.

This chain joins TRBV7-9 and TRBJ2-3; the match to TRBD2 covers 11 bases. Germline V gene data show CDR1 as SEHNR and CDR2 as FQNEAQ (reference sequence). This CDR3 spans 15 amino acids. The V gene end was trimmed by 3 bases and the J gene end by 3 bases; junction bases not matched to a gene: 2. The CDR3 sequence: CASSFSGGATDTQYF. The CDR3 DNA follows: TGTGCCAGCAGCTTTAGCGGGGGGGCAACAGATACGCAGTATTTT.

The CDR3 region has the DNA TGTGCCAGCAGCTTTGGACAGAGGGGGCCCTACGAGCAGTACTTC. Translated, it gives CASSFGQRGPYEQYF. The gene calls are TRBV5-4 and TRBJ2-7; 7 nucleotides match TRBD1. V shed 2 bases and J 2 bases; nucleotides not matched to a gene: 7. The length of the CDR3 is 15 residues. Germline values: CDR1 SGHNT, CDR2 YYREEE (reference sequence).

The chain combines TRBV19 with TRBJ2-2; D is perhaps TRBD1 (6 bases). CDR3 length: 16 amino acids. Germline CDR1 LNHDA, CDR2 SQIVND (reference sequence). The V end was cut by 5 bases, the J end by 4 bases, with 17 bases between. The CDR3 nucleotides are TGTGCCAGTAGTGTAGCCAGGGGTGGTCGCACCGGGGAGCTGTTTTTT. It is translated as CASSVARGGRTGELFF.

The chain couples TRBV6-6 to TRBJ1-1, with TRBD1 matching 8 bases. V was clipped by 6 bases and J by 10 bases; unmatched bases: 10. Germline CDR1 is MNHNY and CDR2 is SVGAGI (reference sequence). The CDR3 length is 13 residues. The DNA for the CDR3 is TGTGCCAGCAGCCCCGGCAGGGGGCGCCTAGCTTTCTTT. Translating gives CASSPGRGRLAFF.

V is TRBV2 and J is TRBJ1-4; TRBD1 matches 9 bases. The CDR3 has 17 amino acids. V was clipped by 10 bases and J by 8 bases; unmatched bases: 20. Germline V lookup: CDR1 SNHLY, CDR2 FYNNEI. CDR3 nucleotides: TGTGCCACCACTAGCCAGGAGAGAGGGGGACAGGGAGAAAAACTGTTTTTT. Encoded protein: CATTSQERGGQGEKLFF.

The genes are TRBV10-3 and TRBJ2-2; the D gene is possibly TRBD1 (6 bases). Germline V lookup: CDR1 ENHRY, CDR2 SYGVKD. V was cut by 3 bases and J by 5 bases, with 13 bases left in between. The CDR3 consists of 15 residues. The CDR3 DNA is TGTGCCATCAGTGACAGGGGATTGGGGACCGGGGAGCTGTTTTTT. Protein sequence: CAISDRGLGTGELFF.

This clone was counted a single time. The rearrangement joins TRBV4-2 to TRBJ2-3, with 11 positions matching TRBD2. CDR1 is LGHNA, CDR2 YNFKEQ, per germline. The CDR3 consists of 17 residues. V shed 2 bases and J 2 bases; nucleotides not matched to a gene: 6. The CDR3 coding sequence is TGTGCCAGCAGCCAAACCCCACTAGCGGGGGACACAGATACGCAGTATTTT. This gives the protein CASSQTPLAGDTDTQYF.

CDR3 nucleotides: TGTGCCAGCAGTTCTAGGAACTATGGCTACACCTTC. It yields the protein CASSSRNYGYTF. V and J are TRBV6-5 and TRBJ1-2; no clear D. This CDR3 is 12 amino acids long. Between the trimmed V and J ends, which lost 4 bases and 2 bases, there was a span of 5 bases. Germline V CDR1 and CDR2: MNHEY, SVGAGI.

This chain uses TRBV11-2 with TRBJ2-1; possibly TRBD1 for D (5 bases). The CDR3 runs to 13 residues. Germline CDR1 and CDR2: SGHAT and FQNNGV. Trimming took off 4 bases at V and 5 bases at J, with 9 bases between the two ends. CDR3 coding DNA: TGTGCCAGCAGCTCCCGGACAAACAATGAGCAGTTCTTC. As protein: CASSSRTNNEQFF.

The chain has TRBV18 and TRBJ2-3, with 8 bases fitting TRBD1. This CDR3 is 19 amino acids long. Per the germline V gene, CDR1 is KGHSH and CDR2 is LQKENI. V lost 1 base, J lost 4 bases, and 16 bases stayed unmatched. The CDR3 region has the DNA TGTGCCAGCTCACCACGCGCCCATGGACAGGGAATGGGGTCAGATACGCAGTATTTT. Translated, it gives CASSPRAHGQGMGSDTQYF.

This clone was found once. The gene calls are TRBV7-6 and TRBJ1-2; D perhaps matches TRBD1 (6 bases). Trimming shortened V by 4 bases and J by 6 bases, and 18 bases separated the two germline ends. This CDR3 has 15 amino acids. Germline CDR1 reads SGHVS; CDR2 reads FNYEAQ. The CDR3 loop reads CASSSGGGTLHGYTF. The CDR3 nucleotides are TGTGCCAGCAGCTCGGGAGGAGGGACACTCCATGGCTACACCTTC.

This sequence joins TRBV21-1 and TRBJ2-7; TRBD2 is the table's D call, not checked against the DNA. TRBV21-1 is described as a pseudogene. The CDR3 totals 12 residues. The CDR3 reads CASSNARAEQYF. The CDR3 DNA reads TGTGCCAGCAGCAACGCCCGCGCCGAGCAGTACTTC.

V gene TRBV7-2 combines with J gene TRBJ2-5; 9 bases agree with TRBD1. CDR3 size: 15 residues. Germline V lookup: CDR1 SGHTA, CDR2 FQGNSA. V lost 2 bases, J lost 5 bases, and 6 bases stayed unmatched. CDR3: CASSLNRGLQETQYF. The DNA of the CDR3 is TGTGCCAGCAGCTTAAACAGGGGGCTTCAGGAGACCCAGTACTTC.